These 30 T cell receptor beta chains were sequenced from one sample in a study of T cell changes during pregnancy in multiple sclerosis (dated by TCRdb to the late 2010s). Library method: the immunoSEQ multiplex PCR assay. The table was pulled from immuneACCESS by TCRdb, which kept in-frame rearrangements only. Such tables lose some clones; where checked, under half of the loss comes from unresolved V genes, and the rest has no known cause. The sample has over 50,000 clones on record, 93% of them singletons. The biggest ten clones account for around 1.9% of the sample. This material consisted of peripheral blood, taken in the second trimester of pregnancy. The source is a female donor with multiple sclerosis, enrolled in a pregnancy study.

The chain recombines TRBV7-2 with TRBJ1-2; weak D call: TRBD1 (6 bases). Per germline, CDR1 SGHTA and CDR2 FQGNSA. The length of the CDR3 is 16 residues. V was pared by 1 base and J by 5 bases, with 17 bases between. CDR3 sequence reads: CASSLGGLGQNYGYTF. The CDR3 region has the DNA TGTGCCAGCAGCTTAGGAGGTTTAGGACAGAATTATGGCTACACCTTC.

The chain joins TRBV5-1 to TRBJ2-1, with 7 bases lining up with TRBD2. The CDR3 is 16 amino acids. V shed 5 bases and J 0 bases; nucleotides not matched to a gene: 8. Germline V gene lookup returns CDR1 SGHRS and CDR2 YFSETQ. The CDR3 protein is CASSRSSGISYNEQFF. The CDR3, as DNA: TGCGCCAGCAGTAGATCTAGCGGAATCTCCTACAATGAGCAGTTCTTC.

CDR3 DNA sequence: TGCAGCGCAACCGGGACAGGAGGGACCTACGAGCAGTACTTC. Residues: CSATGTGGTYEQYF. This chain joins TRBV29-1 and TRBJ2-7, with 8 bases fitting TRBD1. The CDR3 spans 14 residues. V gave up 7 bases and J gave up 2 bases; unmatched junction bases: 10. CDR1 is SQVTM, CDR2 ANQGSEA, per germline.

This sequence joins TRBV15 and TRBJ2-3; weak D call: TRBD2 (5 bases). The CDR3 is 15 amino acids. Trimming left V 1 base short and J 5 bases short, with 13 bases between. The germline CDR1 and CDR2 sequences are LNHNV and YYDKDF (reference sequence). The CDR3 protein is CATSRGWELIDTQYF. In nucleotides, the CDR3 is TGTGCCACCAGCAGAGGGTGGGAGCTCATAGATACGCAGTATTTT.

This chain uses TRBV6-6 with TRBJ2-3; no firm D call. Trimming took 6 bases from V and 0 from J, leaving 16 bases between them. This CDR3 spans 16 amino acids. In germline, CDR1 is MNHNY, CDR2 SVGAGI (reference sequence). CDR3 bases: TGTGCCAGCAGAGGCAGGAATAGTCCTAGCACAGATACGCAGTATTTT. It codes for CASRGRNSPSTDTQYF.

This chain joins TRBV5-6 and TRBJ1-2; the match to TRBD1 covers 12 bases. V lost 4 bases to trimming and J lost 5 bases; unmatched junction nucleotides: 3. The CDR3 is 14 residues long. Germline V gene sequence: CDR1 SGHDT, CDR2 YYEEEE. The CDR3 protein is CASSPGQGAYGYTF. The CDR3 DNA sequence: TGTGCCAGCAGCCCGGGACAGGGGGCGTATGGCTACACCTTC.

This chain links TRBV9 with TRBJ2-7; 7 bases agree with TRBD1. The V segment lost 4 bases and the J segment 2 bases; nucleotides outside the gene matches: 12. Germline lookup yields CDR1 SGDLS and CDR2 YYNGEE. The CDR3 has 16 amino acids. CDR3 nucleotide sequence: TGTGCCAGCAGCTTCCCAGACAGGGCCTCTCCCTACGAGCAGTACTTC. Translated, it gives CASSFPDRASPYEQYF.

The J gene is TRBJ1-2, the V gene TRBV11-3, with 9 nucleotides matching TRBD1. The CDR3 spans 15 residues. In germline, CDR1 is SGHNT, CDR2 YENEEA. V was clipped by 6 bases and J by 8 bases; unmatched bases: 13. This chain's CDR3 is CASRSGTGIGDGYTF. The DNA of the CDR3 is TGTGCCAGCAGGAGCGGGACAGGGATCGGGGACGGCTACACCTTC.

The chain employs TRBV5-1 and TRBJ1-1; a possible D gene is TRBD1 (5 bases). The CDR3 sequence is 16 residues long. Per germline, CDR1 SGHRS and CDR2 YFSETQ. Trimming took off 8 bases at V and 1 base at J, with 21 bases between the two ends. In DNA form, the CDR3 reads TGCGCCAGTCGGGGGGTGGGGGAAGGGACGAACACTGAAGCTTTCTTT. Its translation: CASRGVGEGTNTEAFF.

The sample holds one count of this clone. This chain connects TRBV12-5 to TRBJ2-1; TRBD2 is a possible D gene (7 bases). This CDR3 comprises 14 residues. Trimming cost V 7 bases and J 2 bases, with 12 bases left between them. Per germline, CDR1 LGHNT and CDR2 FRNRAP. The CDR3 sequence: CASAPGGPYNEQFF. CDR3 nucleotide sequence: TGTGCTAGTGCCCCCGGGGGGCCCTACAATGAGCAGTTCTTC.

The chain links TRBV7-2 to TRBJ1-3; TRBD2 agrees at 10 bases. The J call may be faulty, since TRBJ2-2 better matches the DNA end. This CDR3 contains 17 residues. Germline V gene lookup returns CDR1 SGHTA and CDR2 FQGNSA. DNA for the CDR3: TGTGCCAGCAGCAAATCATCTAGCGGGAGGAACACCGGGGAGCTGTTTTTT. Amino acids: CASSKSSSGRNTGELFF.

This chain uses TRBV27 with TRBJ1-3; no reliable D call. This CDR3 has 15 amino acids. Between the trimmed V and J ends, which lost 5 bases and 0 bases, there was a span of 11 bases. Germline values: CDR1 MNHEY, CDR2 SMNVEV (reference sequence). CDR3 DNA: TGTGCCAGCAGTCCCCGTTGGAGCTCTGGAAACACCATATATTTT. It yields the protein CASSPRWSSGNTIYF.

This rearrangement joins TRBV5-1 to TRBJ2-7; 11 nucleotides agree with TRBD2. The CDR3 length is 15 residues. From germline, CDR1 is SGHRS and CDR2 YFSETQ. Trimming at V came to 4 bases and at J to 1 base, leaving 4 bases not matched to a gene. CDR3: CASSPRLAGSYEQYF. As DNA, the CDR3 is TGCGCCAGCAGCCCCCGACTAGCGGGGTCCTACGAGCAGTACTTC.

This chain uses TRBV19 with TRBJ1-4; a weak D match, TRBD1 (6 bases). Germline V lookup: CDR1 LNHDA, CDR2 SQIVND (reference sequence). There are 13 residues in the CDR3. Trimming left V 4 bases short and J 8 bases short, with 11 bases between. The CDR3 DNA is TGTGCCAGTAGTAGGGGGGGCGCGGAAAAACTGTTTTTT. This encodes CASSRGGAEKLFF.

V is TRBV4-1 and J is TRBJ1-5, with D unclear. CDR1 and CDR2 (germline): MGHRA, YSYEKL. CDR3 size: 15 residues. Trimming removed 1 base from V and 3 bases from J, with 10 bases in between. CDR3 residues: CASSQVPGNNQPQHF. CDR3 in DNA: TGCGCCAGCAGCCAAGTTCCCGGGAACAATCAGCCCCAGCATTTT.

This chain connects TRBV10-2 to TRBJ2-1; 12 nucleotides agree with TRBD2. CDR1 is WSHSY, CDR2 SAAADI, per germline. The J segment lost 2 bases and the V segment lost 6 bases, leaving 11 bases of the junction unmatched. This CDR3 contains 18 residues. In DNA form, the CDR3 reads TGCGCCAGCAGGGCGGGGACTAGCGGGCCAGAACCCTACAATGAGCAGTTCTTC. Its translation: CASRAGTSGPEPYNEQFF.

The chain links TRBV5-1 to TRBJ2-5, with 10 bases fitting TRBD1. J lost 3 bases, V lost 4 bases, and 9 bases had no gene match. The germline V gene has CDR1 SGHRS and CDR2 YFSETQ. The CDR3 loop spans 16 amino acids. This chain's CDR3 is CASSRLDRGDEETQYF. The CDR3 DNA reads TGCGCCAGCAGCCGACTGGACAGGGGGGACGAAGAGACCCAGTACTTC.

This clone appeared a single time. This chain links TRBV11-3 with TRBJ2-2, with unresolved D. CDR1 is SGHNT and CDR2 is YENEEA in the germline V gene. V shed 5 bases and J shed 0 bases, with 13 bases lying between them. This CDR3 contains 16 residues. DNA of the CDR3: TGTGCCAGCAGCGACACCGTAGGAACGAACACCGGGGAGCTGTTTTTT. Translating it yields CASSDTVGTNTGELFF.

This sequence joins TRBV7-2 and TRBJ1-1, with 8 bases lining up with TRBD1. The CDR3 contains 14 residues. CDR1 is SGHTA and CDR2 is FQGNSA in the germline V gene. Losses at the gene ends were 4 bases for V and 5 bases for J; bases not matched to a gene: 6. CDR3 amino acids: CASSSRTGWTEAFF. The CDR3 DNA sequence: TGTGCCAGCAGCTCCAGGACAGGGTGGACTGAAGCTTTCTTT.

The chain employs TRBV2 and TRBJ2-7, with a tentative D call TRBD2 (6 bases). Between the trimmed V and J ends, which lost 6 bases and 0 bases, there was a span of 12 bases. CDR1 and CDR2 from the germline V gene are SNHLY and FYNNEI. The CDR3 consists of 14 residues. The chain's CDR3 is CASSPSGSSYEQYF. The CDR3 region has the DNA TGTGCCAGCAGCCCCTCCGGGAGCTCCTACGAGCAGTACTTC.

The chain couples TRBV6-5 to TRBJ2-7; D call uncertain. Germline-derived CDR1 and CDR2 are MNHEY and SVGAGI. Trimming took 5 bases from V and 3 from J, leaving 8 bases between them. The CDR3 consists of 12 residues. The CDR3 loop is CASSPNRYEQYF. The CDR3 nucleotides are TGTGCCAGCAGTCCTAACCGCTACGAGCAGTACTTC.

CDR3: CASSKDRGEYNEQFF. In DNA form, the CDR3 reads TGTGCCAGCAGTAAGGACAGGGGAGAATACAATGAGCAGTTCTTC. This rearrangement joins TRBV6-5 to TRBJ2-1, with 9 bases identical to TRBD1. Unmatched junction bases numbered 6, after V lost 5 bases and J lost 4 bases. This CDR3 contains 15 residues. Germline-derived CDR1 and CDR2 are MNHEY and SVGAGI.

The chain employs TRBV7-2 and TRBJ1-5; no clear D. The CDR3 is 15 amino acids. Germline assignment: CDR1 SGHTA and CDR2 FQGNSA. The V end was cut by 2 bases, the J end by 1 base, with 9 bases between. DNA for the CDR3: TGTGCCAGCAGCTTAATAGCTTACAGCAATCAGCCCCAGCATTTT. It encodes CASSLIAYSNQPQHF.

This rearrangement joins TRBV7-3 to TRBJ2-1; D not resolved. Germline V lookup: CDR1 SGHTA, CDR2 FQGTGA. The CDR3 runs to 12 residues. V was clipped by 2 bases and J by 6 bases, with 5 bases between them. The CDR3: CASSLSGNEQFF. Here the CDR3 DNA reads TGTGCCAGCAGCTTATCCGGCAATGAGCAGTTCTTC.

The chain joins TRBV7-8 to TRBJ2-7, with TRBD2 as a possible D gene (6 bases). Between the trimmed V and J ends, which lost 0 bases and 13 bases, there was a span of 13 bases. The CDR3 runs 12 residues. CDR1 SGHVS and CDR2 FQNEAQ come from the germline V gene. DNA of the CDR3: TGTGCCAGCAGCTTAGCTAGCGGAGTTCTATACTTC. Protein sequence: CASSLASGVLYF.

The chain joins TRBV11-2 to TRBJ1-1, with D possibly TRBD1 on 5 matching bases. Germline CDR1 reads SGHAT; CDR2 reads FQNNGV. V was pared by 6 bases and J by 0 bases, with 14 bases between. The CDR3 spans 15 residues. CDR3 in amino acids: CASSPQGGLNTEAFF. CDR3 DNA: TGTGCCAGCAGTCCCCAGGGTGGGCTGAACACTGAAGCTTTCTTT.

In DNA form, the CDR3 reads TGTGCCAGCAGCTTAGGCGGAATGAACACTGAAGCTTTCTTT. Its protein product is CASSLGGMNTEAFF. The gene calls are TRBV11-1 and TRBJ1-1; D is unresolved. Germline CDR1 is SGHAT and CDR2 is FQDESV (reference sequence). The CDR3 loop spans 14 amino acids. V lost 1 base and J 0 bases, leaving 6 bases between the germline ends.

V usage is TRBV11-1 and J usage is TRBJ2-7; TRBD2 matches 7 bases. Germline values: CDR1 SGHAT, CDR2 FQDESV (reference sequence). J was trimmed by 6 bases and V by 4 bases; bases with no gene match: 9. The CDR3 is 14 residues long. As DNA, the CDR3 is TGTGCCAGCAGCTCTTTAGGACGCGGGGGCGAGCAGTACTTC. Protein product: CASSSLGRGGEQYF.

The rearrangement links TRBV7-3 to TRBJ1-1; TRBD1 might be the D (5 bases). CDR3 length: 14 residues. Germline V gene data show CDR1 as SGHTA and CDR2 as FQGTGA. The V and J ends lost 4 bases and 3 bases respectively, with 12 bases between them. The CDR3, as DNA: TGTGCCAGCAGCTCCTTGGGAGGGGACACTGAAGCTTTCTTT. Encoded protein: CASSSLGGDTEAFF.

The V gene is TRBV9, the J gene TRBJ2-3; tentative D call: TRBD1 (6 bases). This CDR3 spans 14 amino acids. V was pared by 4 bases and J by 2 bases, with 11 bases between. Germline CDR1 is SGDLS and CDR2 is YYNGEE. CDR3 region: CASSPRTDTDTQYF. The CDR3 bases are TGTGCCAGCAGCCCACGGACAGACACAGATACGCAGTATTTT.